Described below is a single T cell receptor beta chain sequence and its context. Its antigen is as yet unknown. In every patient, relapse followed autologous stem cell transplantation, while exposure to brentuximab vedotin differed. Patients had relapsed/refractory classical Hodgkin lymphoma with complete response, partial response or progressive disease as best response. The table came from immunoSEQ multiplex PCR; TCRdb's copy has only in-frame clones and leaves some out. The data hold thousands of clones, with 55% to 65% observed a single time. From germline, CDR1 is SEHNR and CDR2 FQNEAQ (reference sequence). CDR3 length equals 16 residues. Between the trimmed V and J ends, which lost 5 bases and 4 bases, there was a span of 17 bases. The sample is drawn from a study of PD-1 blockade in classical Hodgkin lymphoma. Broader study findings: Exclusion was applied to patients who started nivolumab under 1 year after ASCT. CD4+ TCR diversity, unlike CD8+, climbed significantly by C4D1.

The specimen comprised peripheral blood mononuclear cells (PBMCs), sampled at baseline. The TCR comes from a human donor with classical Hodgkin lymphoma. The V gene is TRBV7-9, the J gene TRBJ2-2; no clear D. CDR3: CASSQQAGVSTGELFF. Here the CDR3 DNA reads TGTGCCAGCAGCCAGCAGGCTGGGGTGAGCACCGGGGAGCTGTTTTTT.